This T cell receptor beta chain stems from a study of CD8 T cells in ankylosing spondylitis. Note on this clonotype: Its antigen is currently unknown.

The V end was cut by 3 bases, the J end by 3 bases, with 6 bases between. Germline lookup yields CDR1 ENHRY and CDR2 SYGVKD. The CDR3 is made up of 12 amino acids. One entry per CDR3 protein, called by TCRdb with MiXCR from the 5' RACE reads. The sample lists approximately 290,000 distinct CDR3 sequences; under 25% were seen once. Study-wide findings and caveats: Reportedly, matched ankylosing spondylitis synovial fluid was significantly enriched for disease-linked clones. Some of these motif variants have turned up before, in reports on reactive arthritis synovial fluid and blood.

This sequence originates from a female donor with ankylosing spondylitis or in good health (not recorded which). The chain joins TRBV10-3 to TRBJ2-7; D gene ambiguous. Source material: blood, either unsorted or a sorted T cell fraction (not recorded which). This chain's CDR3 is CAISENFYEQYF. DNA of the CDR3: TGTGCCATCAGTGAAAACTTCTACGAGCAGTACTTC.